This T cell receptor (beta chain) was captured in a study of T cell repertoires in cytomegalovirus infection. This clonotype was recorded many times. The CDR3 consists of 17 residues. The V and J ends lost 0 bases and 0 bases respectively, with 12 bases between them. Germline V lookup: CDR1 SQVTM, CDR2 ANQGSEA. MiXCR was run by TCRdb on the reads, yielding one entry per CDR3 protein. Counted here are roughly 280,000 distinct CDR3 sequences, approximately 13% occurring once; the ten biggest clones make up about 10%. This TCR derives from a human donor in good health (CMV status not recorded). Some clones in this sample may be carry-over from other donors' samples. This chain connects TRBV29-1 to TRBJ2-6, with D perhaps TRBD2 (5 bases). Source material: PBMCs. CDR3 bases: TGCAGCGTTGAAGATCAGGCGGGTGGCTCTGGGGCCAACGTCCTGACTTTC. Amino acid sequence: CSVEDQAGGSGANVLTF.